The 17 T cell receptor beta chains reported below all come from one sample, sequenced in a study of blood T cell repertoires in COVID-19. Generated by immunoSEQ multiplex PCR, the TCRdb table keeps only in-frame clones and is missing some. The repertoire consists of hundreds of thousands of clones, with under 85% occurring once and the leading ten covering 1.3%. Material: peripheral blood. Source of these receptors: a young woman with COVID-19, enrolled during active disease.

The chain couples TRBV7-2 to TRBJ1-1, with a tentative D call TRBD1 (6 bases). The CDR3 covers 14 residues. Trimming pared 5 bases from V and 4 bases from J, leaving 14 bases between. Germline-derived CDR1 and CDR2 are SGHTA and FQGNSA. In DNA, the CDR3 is TGTGCCAGCAGCCTCGGGGGGCGCGGCACTGAAGCTTTCTTT. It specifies CASSLGGRGTEAFF.

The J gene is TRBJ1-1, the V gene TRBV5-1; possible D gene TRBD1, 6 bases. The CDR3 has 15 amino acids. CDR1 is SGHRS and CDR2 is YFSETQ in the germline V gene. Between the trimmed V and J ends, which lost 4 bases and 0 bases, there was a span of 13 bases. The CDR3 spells CASSQQGALNTEAFF. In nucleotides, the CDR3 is TGCGCCAGCAGCCAACAGGGAGCCTTGAACACTGAAGCTTTCTTT.

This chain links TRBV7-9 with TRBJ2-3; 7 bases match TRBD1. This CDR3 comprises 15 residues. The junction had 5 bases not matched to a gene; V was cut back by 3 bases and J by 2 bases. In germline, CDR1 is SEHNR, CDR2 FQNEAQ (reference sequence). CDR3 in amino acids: CASSFGTDPTDTQYF. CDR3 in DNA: TGTGCCAGCAGCTTCGGGACAGACCCCACAGATACGCAGTATTTT.

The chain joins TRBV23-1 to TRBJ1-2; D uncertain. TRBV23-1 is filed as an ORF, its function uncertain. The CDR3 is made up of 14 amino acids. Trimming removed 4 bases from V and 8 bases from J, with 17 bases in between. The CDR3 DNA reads TGCGCCAGCAGTCTATACCGGGATACGGAAGGCTACACCTTC. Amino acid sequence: CASSLYRDTEGYTF.

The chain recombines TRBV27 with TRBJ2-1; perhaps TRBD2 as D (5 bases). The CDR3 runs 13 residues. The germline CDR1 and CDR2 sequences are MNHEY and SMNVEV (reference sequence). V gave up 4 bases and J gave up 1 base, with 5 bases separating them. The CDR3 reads CASSSGSYNEQFF. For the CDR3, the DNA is TGTGCCAGCAGTTCGGGATCCTACAATGAGCAGTTCTTC.

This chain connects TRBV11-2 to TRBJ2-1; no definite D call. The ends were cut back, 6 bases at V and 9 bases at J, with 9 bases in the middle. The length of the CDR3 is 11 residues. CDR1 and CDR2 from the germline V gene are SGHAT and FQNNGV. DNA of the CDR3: TGTGCCAGCAGTACGTATAGTGAGCAGTTCTTC. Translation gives CASSTYSEQFF.

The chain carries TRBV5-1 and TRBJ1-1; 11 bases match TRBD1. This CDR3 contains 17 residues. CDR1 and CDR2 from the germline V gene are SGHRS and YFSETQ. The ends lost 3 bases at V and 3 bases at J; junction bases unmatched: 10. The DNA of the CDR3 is TGCGCCAGCAGCTCCGGGACAGGGGGAGATGTGGACACTGAAGCTTTCTTT. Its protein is CASSSGTGGDVDTEAFF.

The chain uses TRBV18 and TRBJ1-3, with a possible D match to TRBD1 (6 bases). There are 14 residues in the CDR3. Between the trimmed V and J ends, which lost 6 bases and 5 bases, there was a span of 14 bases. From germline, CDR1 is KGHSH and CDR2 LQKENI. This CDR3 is CASSFPGTRNTIYF. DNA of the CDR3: TGTGCCAGCTCGTTCCCCGGGACAAGAAACACCATATATTTT.

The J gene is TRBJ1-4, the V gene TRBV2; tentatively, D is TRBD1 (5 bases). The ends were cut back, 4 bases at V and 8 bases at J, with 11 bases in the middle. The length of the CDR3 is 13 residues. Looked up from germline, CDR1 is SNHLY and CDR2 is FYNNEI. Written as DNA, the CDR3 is TGTGCCAGCAGTGTGGAGGGGAAGGAAAAACTGTTTTTT. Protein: CASSVEGKEKLFF.

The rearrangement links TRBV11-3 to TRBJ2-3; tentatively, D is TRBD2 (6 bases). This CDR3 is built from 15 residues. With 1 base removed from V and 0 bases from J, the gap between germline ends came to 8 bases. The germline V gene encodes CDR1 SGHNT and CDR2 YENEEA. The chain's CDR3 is CASSLGGTSTDTQYF. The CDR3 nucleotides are TGTGCCAGCAGCTTAGGGGGGACTAGCACAGATACGCAGTATTTT. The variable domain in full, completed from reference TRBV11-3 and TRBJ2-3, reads EAGVVQSPRYKIIEKKQPVAFWCNPISGHNTLYWYLQNLGQGPELLIRYENEEAVDDSQLPKDRFSAERLKGVDSTLKIQPAELGDSAVYLCASSLGGTSTDTQYFGPGTRLTVL.

The DNA of the CDR3 is TGTGCCAGCAGCTTAGGGGCGTCGGGACTCTCTGGAAACACCATATATTTT. It codes for CASSLGASGLSGNTIYF. The V gene is TRBV7-8, the J gene TRBJ1-3; perhaps TRBD1 as D (5 bases). CDR3 size: 17 residues. V lost 1 base and J 0 bases, leaving 13 bases between the germline ends. Germline-derived CDR1 and CDR2 are SGHVS and FQNEAQ.

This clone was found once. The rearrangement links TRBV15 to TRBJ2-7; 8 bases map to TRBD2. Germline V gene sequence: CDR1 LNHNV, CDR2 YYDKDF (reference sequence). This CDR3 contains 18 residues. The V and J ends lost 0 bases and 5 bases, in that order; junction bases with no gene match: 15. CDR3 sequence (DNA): TGTGCCACCAGCAGAGACCGGGAGGGCCCCTCAGGTGGCAACGAGCAGTACTTC. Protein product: CATSRDREGPSGGNEQYF.

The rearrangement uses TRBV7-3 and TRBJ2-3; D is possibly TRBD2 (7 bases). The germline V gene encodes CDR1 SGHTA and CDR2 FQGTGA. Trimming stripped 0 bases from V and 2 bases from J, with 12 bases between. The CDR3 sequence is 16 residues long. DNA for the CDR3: TGTGCCAGCAGCTTAACGGGGGGGCTGTACACAGATACGCAGTATTTT. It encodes CASSLTGGLYTDTQYF. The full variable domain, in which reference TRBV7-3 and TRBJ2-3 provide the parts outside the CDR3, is GAGVSQTPSNKVTEKGKYVELRCDPISGHTALYWYRQSLGQGPEFLIYFQGTGAADDSGLPNDRFFAVRPEGSVSTLKIQRTERGDSAVYLCASSLTGGLYTDTQYFGPGTRLTVL.

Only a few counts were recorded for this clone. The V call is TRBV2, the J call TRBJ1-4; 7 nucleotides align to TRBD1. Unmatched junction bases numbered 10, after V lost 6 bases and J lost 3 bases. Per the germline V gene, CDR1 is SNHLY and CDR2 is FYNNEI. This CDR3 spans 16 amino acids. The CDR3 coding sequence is TGTGCCAGCAGGGGAACAGGGGCCGCATCTAATGAAAAACTGTTTTTT. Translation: CASRGTGAASNEKLFF. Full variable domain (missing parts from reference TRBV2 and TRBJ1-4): EPEVTQTPSHQVTQMGQEVILRCVPISNHLYFYWYRQILGQKVEFLVSFYNNEISEKSEIFDDQFSVERPDGSNFTLKIRSTKLEDSAMYFCASRGTGAASNEKLFFGSGTQLSVL.

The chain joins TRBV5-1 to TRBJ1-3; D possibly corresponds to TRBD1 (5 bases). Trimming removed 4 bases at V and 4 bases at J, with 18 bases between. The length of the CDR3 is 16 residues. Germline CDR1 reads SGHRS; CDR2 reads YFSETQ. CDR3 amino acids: CASSPTQSGRGNTIYF. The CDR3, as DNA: TGCGCCAGCAGCCCCACACAATCAGGGCGGGGAAACACCATATATTTT.

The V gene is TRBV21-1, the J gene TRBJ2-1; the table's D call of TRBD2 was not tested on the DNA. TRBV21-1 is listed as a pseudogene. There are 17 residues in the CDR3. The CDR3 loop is CASSNVLAGVLYNEQFF. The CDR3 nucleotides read TGTGCCAGCAGCAATGTGTTAGCGGGAGTTCTCTACAATGAGCAGTTCTTC.

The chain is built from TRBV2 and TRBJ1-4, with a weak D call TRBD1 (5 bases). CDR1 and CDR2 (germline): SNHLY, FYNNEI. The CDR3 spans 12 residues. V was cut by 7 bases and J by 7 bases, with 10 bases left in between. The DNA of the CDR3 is TGTGCCAGCAAGGGGTTGAGTGAAAAACTGTTTTTT. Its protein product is CASKGLSEKLFF.